A single sample gave rise to the 21 T cell receptor beta chains below, sequenced in a study of response to subunit inactivated influenza vaccine. TCRdb reprocessed the RT-PCR reads with MiXCR, giving one entry per CDR3 protein. Of around 790,000 distinct CDR3 sequences in the sample, around 20% were seen once. This specimen consisted of PBMCs from blood, obtained more than 4 days after vaccination. The receptors were gathered from a man aged 45-65 years who received an inactivated influenza vaccine.

V and J are TRBV3-1 and TRBJ2-1, with 9 bases matching TRBD2. The CDR3 contains 19 residues. V lost 1 base to trimming and J lost 0 bases; unmatched junction nucleotides: 10. From germline, CDR1 is LGHDT and CDR2 YNNKEL (reference sequence). CDR3 loop: CASSQGLAALGSSYNEQFF. In DNA, the CDR3 is TGTGCCAGCAGCCAAGGACTAGCGGCCCTTGGGAGCTCCTACAATGAGCAGTTCTTC.

This clonotype came up a few times. The chain uses TRBV12-3 or TRBV12-4 and TRBJ2-1; 11 bases are shared with TRBD2. J gave up 11 bases and V 0 bases, and 15 bases lay outside the gene matches. This CDR3 has 18 residues. The CDR3 region has the DNA TGTGCCAGCAGTTTAGCCCTAGGACTAGCGGGTCCCCTCAGGCAGCAGTTCTTC. Protein product: CASSLALGLAGPLRQQFF.

This clonotype occurred many times. The genes are TRBV5-1 and TRBJ2-7, with 8 bases that match TRBD1. The CDR3 is made up of 13 amino acids. V lost 4 bases and J lost 3; bases outside the gene matches: 3. CDR1 and CDR2 from the germline V gene are SGHRS and YFSETQ. The CDR3 nucleotides are TGCGCCAGCAGCCGAGGACAGGGCTACGAGCAGTACTTC. It specifies CASSRGQGYEQYF.

The rearrangement links TRBV28 to TRBJ2-3; 7 bases match TRBD2. Germline V gene lookup returns CDR1 MDHEN and CDR2 SYDVKM. The CDR3 contains 16 residues. V lost 4 bases, J lost 2 bases, and 9 bases stayed unmatched. Here the CDR3 DNA reads TGTGCCAGCAGTTCCCCTAGCGGCATCAACACAGATACGCAGTATTTT. Its protein is CASSSPSGINTDTQYF.

V gene TRBV6-5 combines with J gene TRBJ2-7, with 14 positions matching TRBD2. Germline V gene sequence: CDR1 MNHEY, CDR2 SVGAGI. CDR3 length: 14 residues. V lost 2 bases to trimming and J lost 12 bases; unmatched junction nucleotides: 6. This CDR3 reads CASSYGTSGSWGYF. The CDR3 nucleotides read TGTGCCAGCAGTTACGGGACTAGCGGGAGTTGGGGGTACTTC.

This clonotype was seen ten or more times. V usage is TRBV15 and J usage is TRBJ1-1; D ambiguous. Germline assignment: CDR1 LNHNV and CDR2 YYDKDF (reference sequence). V lost 3 bases to trimming and J lost 2 bases, with 4 bases between them. The CDR3 is 12 amino acids. The CDR3 DNA reads TGTGCCACCAGCAGCTTAAACACTGAAGCTTTCTTT. Translated, it gives CATSSLNTEAFF. The full variable domain, in which reference TRBV15 and TRBJ1-1 provide the parts outside the CDR3, is DAMVIQNPRYQVTQFGKPVTLSCSQTLNHNVMYWYQQKSSQAPKLLFHYYDKDFNNEADTPDNFQSRRPNTSFCFLDIRSPGLGDTAMYLCATSSLNTEAFFGQGTRLTVV.

The table lists this clonotype with a few counts. The rearrangement joins TRBV7-9 to TRBJ2-7; D remains unclear. CDR1 is SEHNR and CDR2 is FQNEAQ in the germline V gene (reference sequence). CDR3 length equals 14 residues. V lost 1 base and J lost 6, with 13 bases in between. This CDR3 is CASSLEIVGSEQYF. CDR3 sequence (DNA): TGTGCCAGCAGCTTAGAAATTGTGGGCTCCGAGCAGTACTTC.

The CDR3 reads CSALTPNTEAFF. The CDR3 DNA reads as TGCAGCGCCTTGACACCGAACACTGAAGCTTTCTTT. The chain has TRBV29-1 and TRBJ1-1; D remains ambiguous. V was pared by 7 bases and J by 1 base, with 10 bases between. CDR1 and CDR2 from the germline V gene are SQVTM and ANQGSEA. The CDR3 runs 12 residues.

This clonotype has a single count. J is TRBJ2-1 and V is TRBV3-1, with TRBD1 matching 7 bases. This CDR3 spans 15 amino acids. Germline assignment: CDR1 LGHDT and CDR2 YNNKEL (reference sequence). J was trimmed by 5 bases and V by 4 bases; bases with no gene match: 8. CDR3 coding DNA: TGTGCCAGCAGCCTAGCCGAACAGGGGAACAATGAGCAGTTCTTC. It yields the protein CASSLAEQGNNEQFF.

This rearrangement joins TRBV7-3 to TRBJ2-1; 10 nucleotides match TRBD2. CDR1 and CDR2 from the germline V gene are SGHTA and FQGTGA. The ends lost 3 bases at V and 0 bases at J; junction bases unmatched: 5. The CDR3 covers 17 residues. In DNA, the CDR3 is TGTGCCAGCAGCTTTAGAGCGGGAGGGCCCTCCTACAATGAGCAGTTCTTC. Protein product: CASSFRAGGPSYNEQFF.

The CDR3 is CASSQVTAVEAFF. CDR3 DNA sequence: TGCGCCAGCAGCCAAGTAACGGCCGTCGAAGCTTTCTTT. This sequence joins TRBV4-3 and TRBJ1-1; D gene ambiguous. The CDR3 loop spans 13 amino acids. The V gene's germline CDR1 is LGHNA and CDR2 YSLEER. V was cut by 1 base and J by 8 bases, with 11 bases left in between.

The V gene is TRBV6-5, the J gene TRBJ1-6; D may be TRBD1 (5 bases). Germline V gene sequence: CDR1 MNHEY, CDR2 SVGAGI. V shed 2 bases and J shed 4 bases, with 9 bases lying between them. The CDR3 sequence is 15 residues long. In DNA, the CDR3 is TGTGCCAGCAGTTACGGCCAGGGATATAATTCACCCCTCCACTTT. Amino acid sequence: CASSYGQGYNSPLHF.

This clonotype was observed once. The rearrangement links TRBV15 to TRBJ1-2; D gene unclear. Trimming left V 0 bases short and J 5 bases short, with 10 bases between. Germline CDR1 and CDR2: LNHNV and YYDKDF (reference sequence). The CDR3 totals 14 residues. The CDR3 DNA reads TGTGCCACCAGCAGAGACAATGTGGCGTATGGCTACACCTTC. Protein: CATSRDNVAYGYTF. Full variable domain (rest looked up from reference TRBV15 and TRBJ1-2): DAMVIQNPRYQVTQFGKPVTLSCSQTLNHNVMYWYQQKSSQAPKLLFHYYDKDFNNEADTPDNFQSRRPNTSFCFLDIRSPGLGDTAMYLCATSRDNVAYGYTFGSGTRLTVV.

With respect to this clonotype: A read error may explain this, as a much larger clone is one base away. This sequence joins TRBV20-1 and TRBJ2-7; 10 bases align to TRBD1. The CDR3 sequence is 13 residues long. CDR1 DFQATT and CDR2 SNEGSKA come from the germline V gene (reference sequence). The CDR3 DNA follows: TGCAATGCTGAGGACAGGGGGACGGGTGAGCAGTACTTC. Its translation: CNAEDRGTGEQYF.

This clonotype was seen a handful of times. This chain connects TRBV2 to TRBJ2-7, with TRBD1 matching 9 bases. V lost 6 bases, J lost 6 bases, and 12 bases stayed unmatched. From germline, CDR1 is SNHLY and CDR2 FYNNEI. The CDR3 is 15 residues long. CDR3 bases: TGTGCCAGCAGAGGGACAGGGCCATCATTGGGCGAGCAGTACTTC. Translation gives CASRGTGPSLGEQYF.

This rearrangement joins TRBV12-3 or TRBV12-4 to TRBJ2-7; D gene uncertain. This CDR3 has 13 amino acids. The V gene lost 2 bases and the J gene lost 8 bases, with 13 bases spanning the gap. In nucleotides, the CDR3 is TGTGCCAGCAGTTTAAGTAACGTCCTCAAGCAGTACTTC. Translation: CASSLSNVLKQYF.

This sequence joins TRBV6-5 and TRBJ2-1, with TRBD2 identical over 9 bases. CDR3 length equals 14 residues. After removal of 1 base from V and 8 bases from J, the junction contained 3 bases not matched to a gene. Germline loops: CDR1 MNHEY, CDR2 SVGAGI. CDR3 nucleotide sequence: TGTGCCAGCAGTTACTTAGCGGGGGTCCATGAGCAGTTCTTC. Protein product: CASSYLAGVHEQFF.

The chain has TRBV28 and TRBJ2-5; 11 bases fit TRBD2. Germline CDR1 reads MDHEN; CDR2 reads SYDVKM. The J segment lost 0 bases and the V segment lost 5 bases, leaving 8 bases of the junction unmatched. The CDR3 has 17 residues. The CDR3 sequence is CASSITSGSVYQETQYF. The DNA of the CDR3 is TGTGCCAGCAGTATCACTAGCGGGAGCGTGTACCAAGAGACCCAGTACTTC.

The gene calls are TRBV5-1 and TRBJ1-2; 8 bases line up with TRBD1. CDR1 SGHRS and CDR2 YFSETQ come from the germline V gene. After removal of 0 bases from V and 4 bases from J, the junction contained 5 bases not matched to a gene. This CDR3 spans 15 amino acids. The CDR3 coding sequence is TGCGCCAGCAGCTTGGGGACAGGGTTGACCTATGGCTACACCTTC. It yields the protein CASSLGTGLTYGYTF.

The chain links TRBV6-5 to TRBJ1-2; no definite D call. Germline V lookup: CDR1 MNHEY, CDR2 SVGAGI. CDR3 length: 15 amino acids. Trimming took off 5 bases at V and 2 bases at J, with 15 bases between the two ends. As DNA, the CDR3 is TGTGCCAGCAGTCACCGGGCCAGTGTAAACTATGGCTACACCTTC. It codes for CASSHRASVNYGYTF.

This clonotype was counted between two and nine times. The genes are TRBV24-1 and TRBJ2-1; TRBD1 matches 7 bases. Trimming took 0 bases from V and 4 from J; bases not matched to a gene: 5. This CDR3 region has 16 residues. Germline CDR1 reads KGHDR; CDR2 reads SFDVKD. CDR3 sequence (DNA): TGTGCCACCAGTGATTTGCCGAACAGGGGATACAATGAGCAGTTCTTC. Protein sequence: CATSDLPNRGYNEQFF.